Below, 31 T cell receptor beta chains from the same sample are listed, as sequenced in a study of blood T cell repertoires in COVID-19. This table comes from immunoSEQ multiplex PCR, and its TCRdb copy is limited to in-frame clones, with some not included. This sample has around 200,000 clones, with 85% to 90% found just once. The sequencing input was peripheral blood. Source of these receptors: a woman older than 75 in a cohort sampled during active or convalescent COVID-19.

J is TRBJ2-2 and V is TRBV10-3, with 7 nucleotides matching TRBD1. The V and J ends lost 6 bases and 5 bases, in that order; junction bases with no gene match: 9. Germline lookup yields CDR1 ENHRY and CDR2 SYGVKD. The CDR3 sequence is 15 residues long. The CDR3 loop is CAIRRGGQSTGELFF. CDR3 DNA: TGTGCCATCAGGAGAGGGGGACAGTCTACCGGGGAGCTGTTTTTT.

The V gene is TRBV19, the J gene TRBJ1-1, with D tentatively TRBD1 (5 bases). Trimming took 3 bases from V and 5 from J, leaving 13 bases between them. The CDR3 extends over 14 amino acids. CDR1 is LNHDA and CDR2 is SQIVND in the germline V gene (reference sequence). CDR3 coding DNA: TGTGCCAGTAGTATGGATAGGGGAGGGACTGAAGCTTTCTTT. Amino acids: CASSMDRGGTEAFF.

As concerns this clone: Given a much more abundant clone one base away, this may be a read error. This rearrangement joins TRBV11-2 to TRBJ2-7; 8 positions match TRBD1. The CDR3 is 13 residues long. Per the germline V gene, CDR1 is SGHAT and CDR2 is FQNNGV. Germline trimming cut 3 bases from V and 2 bases from J; bases unmatched to any gene: 0. CDR3 nucleotides: TGTGCCAGCAGCTTGGACAGGGCCTACGAGCAGTACTTC. Its translation: CASSLDRAYEQYF.

The chain is built from TRBV24-1 and TRBJ2-5, with D possibly matching TRBD1 (6 bases). This CDR3 is built from 15 residues. The ends were cut back, 4 bases at V and 2 bases at J, with 13 bases in the middle. The germline CDR1 and CDR2 sequences are KGHDR and SFDVKD. CDR3 amino acids: CATSDLTGKQETQYF. CDR3 bases: TGTGCCACCAGTGACTTAACAGGGAAACAAGAGACCCAGTACTTC.

The V call is TRBV7-8, the J call TRBJ1-1; TRBD1 agrees at 9 bases. From germline, CDR1 is SGHVS and CDR2 FQNEAQ. V lost 9 bases, J lost 5 bases, and 28 bases stayed unmatched. CDR3 size: 20 residues. CDR3 sequence reads: CASWTGDNVRSRVLMTEAFF. The CDR3 DNA reads TGTGCCAGTTGGACAGGGGACAACGTACGAAGTCGGGTCCTTATGACTGAAGCTTTCTTT.

This chain uses TRBV6-5 with TRBJ2-5; 7 nucleotides align to TRBD1. Germline V lookup: CDR1 MNHEY, CDR2 SVGAGI. This CDR3 is 14 amino acids long. The ends lost 5 bases at V and 4 bases at J; junction bases unmatched: 7. CDR3 region: CASSTRGQSETQYF. In DNA, the CDR3 is TGTGCCAGCAGTACTCGGGGACAGTCAGAGACCCAGTACTTC.

This chain links TRBV25-1 with TRBJ2-3, with D possibly TRBD1 on 6 matching bases. CDR1 is MGHDK and CDR2 is SYGVNS in the germline V gene. The CDR3 consists of 15 residues. Trimming removed 0 bases from V and 2 bases from J, with 9 bases in between. CDR3 region: CASSEYGTITDTQYF. CDR3 DNA: TGTGCCAGCAGTGAATACGGGACAATCACAGATACGCAGTATTTT.

The chain uses TRBV6-1 and TRBJ1-5; D is unclear. Deletions cut 1 base from V and 5 bases from J, with 15 bases between. Per the germline V gene, CDR1 is MNHNS and CDR2 is SASEGT. The CDR3 spans 16 residues. The CDR3 spells CASSEGGRVWDQPQHF. CDR3 DNA sequence: TGTGCCAGCAGTGAAGGAGGCCGGGTGTGGGATCAGCCCCAGCATTTT.

The rearrangement links TRBV30 to TRBJ1-3, with D possibly matching TRBD1 (6 bases). The CDR3 loop spans 17 amino acids. Looked up from germline, CDR1 is GTSNPN and CDR2 is SVGIG (reference sequence). Trimming removed 0 bases at V and 0 bases at J, with 15 bases between. The CDR3: CAWSVRGGTYSGNTIYF. In DNA, the CDR3 is TGTGCCTGGAGTGTACGGGGGGGCACCTACTCTGGAAACACCATATATTTT.

This clone was recorded a few times. The chain combines TRBV2 with TRBJ1-4; TRBD1 agrees at 7 bases. Trimming at V came to 6 bases and at J to 2 bases, leaving 3 bases not matched to a gene. The germline CDR1 and CDR2 sequences are SNHLY and FYNNEI. This CDR3 region has 14 residues. The CDR3, as DNA: TGTGCCAGCAGGATCAGGGGGACTAATGAAAAACTGTTTTTT. It codes for CASRIRGTNEKLFF.

The chain couples TRBV5-1 to TRBJ1-2; the match to TRBD1 covers 7 bases. V dropped 4 bases and J dropped 6; count of bases not matched to a gene: 3. The germline gives CDR1 SGHRS, CDR2 YFSETQ. The CDR3 is 12 amino acids. In DNA form, the CDR3 reads TGCGCCAGCAGCCCGGGGACAGATGGCTACACCTTC. Translated, it gives CASSPGTDGYTF.

The V and J genes are TRBV7-6 and TRBJ1-4; D gene unclear. V gave up 5 bases and J gave up 4 bases, with 11 bases separating them. There are 14 residues in the CDR3. The germline V gene has CDR1 SGHVS and CDR2 FNYEAQ. CDR3 nucleotides: TGTGCCAGCAGCCCCAGGTCCAGTAATGAAAAACTGTTTTTT. Protein product: CASSPRSSNEKLFF.

The rearrangement uses TRBV11-2 and TRBJ2-6; tentatively, D is TRBD2 (7 bases). V was cut by 5 bases and J by 4 bases, with 15 bases left in between. The CDR3 spans 16 residues. Germline CDR1 is SGHAT and CDR2 is FQNNGV. CDR3 in DNA: TGTGCCAGCAGCCGCCTCGGGGGGCTGGGGGCCAACGTCCTGACTTTC. It is translated as CASSRLGGLGANVLTF.

The chain couples TRBV11-3 to TRBJ2-1, with D tentatively TRBD1 (5 bases). The CDR3 loop spans 18 amino acids. The germline gives CDR1 SGHNT, CDR2 YENEEA. The germline V and J ends were trimmed by 3 bases and 1 base, with 19 bases remaining between them. As DNA, the CDR3 is TGTGCCAGCAGCTTCACTGGCAGGGTAATGGGGTCCTACAATGAGCAGTTCTTC. Translated, it gives CASSFTGRVMGSYNEQFF.

The J gene is TRBJ1-2, the V gene TRBV20-1; TRBD1 might be the D (5 bases). Germline CDR1 is DFQATT and CDR2 is SNEGSKA (reference sequence). The CDR3 has 11 residues. The V end lost 7 bases, the J end lost 2 bases, and 8 bases lay between the germline ends. The DNA of the CDR3 is TGCAGTGGTCAGGGAAACTATGGCTACACCTTC. Amino acid sequence: CSGQGNYGYTF.

The rearrangement links TRBV7-2 to TRBJ2-1, with 9 nucleotides matching TRBD2. The CDR3 extends over 15 amino acids. The germline V gene has CDR1 SGHTA and CDR2 FQGNSA. Trimming cost V 2 bases and J 6 bases; bases outside gene matches: 5. The CDR3 sequence: CASSLIAGVGNEQFF. The CDR3 region has the DNA TGTGCCAGCAGCTTAATAGCGGGAGTCGGCAATGAGCAGTTCTTC.

The chain is built from TRBV11-2 and TRBJ1-2; TRBD1 aligns across 8 bases. The CDR3 loop spans 14 amino acids. With V trimmed by 6 bases and J by 8 bases, 11 bases remained unmatched. Per germline, CDR1 SGHAT and CDR2 FQNNGV. The CDR3 coding sequence is TGTGCCAGCAGGAAGACAGGGGATCTCACAGGCTACACCTTC. As protein: CASRKTGDLTGYTF.

This rearrangement joins TRBV5-8 to TRBJ1-3, with unresolved D. Germline V CDR1 and CDR2: SGHTS, YDEGEE. V was cut by 2 bases and J by 2 bases, with 8 bases left in between. CDR3 length: 14 amino acids. The CDR3 protein is CASSFGNAGNTIYF. The CDR3 nucleotides read TGTGCCAGCAGCTTCGGGAATGCTGGAAACACCATATATTTT.

The chain uses TRBV11-2 and TRBJ1-5; TRBD1 is a possible D gene (6 bases). Germline CDR1 is SGHAT and CDR2 is FQNNGV. Trimming removed 5 bases from V and 3 bases from J, with 14 bases in between. The CDR3 extends over 15 amino acids. CDR3: CASSRLTGTNQPQHF. The CDR3 region has the DNA TGTGCCAGCAGCAGACTAACAGGGACCAATCAGCCCCAGCATTTT.

This sequence joins TRBV5-6 and TRBJ2-5, with 12 bases aligning to TRBD2. Germline V gene sequence: CDR1 SGHDT, CDR2 YYEEEE. V shed 1 base, J shed 2 bases, and the junction held 9 bases outside the gene matches. The CDR3 contains 18 residues. The CDR3 sequence: CASSLRLGLAGLQETQYF. The CDR3 DNA follows: TGTGCCAGCAGCTTGCGGTTGGGACTAGCGGGCTTACAAGAGACCCAGTACTTC. Using reference TRBV5-6 and TRBJ2-5 for the parts outside the CDR3, the full variable domain is DAGVTQSPTHLIKTRGQQVTLRCSPKSGHDTVSWYQQALGQGPQFIFQYYEEEERQRGNFPDRFSGHQFPNYSSELNVNALLLGDSALYLCASSLRLGLAGLQETQYFGPGTRLLVL.

The chain employs TRBV28 and TRBJ2-7; weak D call: TRBD1 (6 bases). The V gene's germline CDR1 is MDHEN and CDR2 SYDVKM. There are 14 residues in the CDR3. Trimming took off 5 bases at V and 3 bases at J, with 14 bases between the two ends. This chain's CDR3 is CASSEGVPNYEQYV. In nucleotides, the CDR3 is TGTGCCAGCAGTGAGGGGGTACCGAACTACGAGCAGTACGTC.

The rearrangement links TRBV7-2 to TRBJ1-6, with a weak D call TRBD1 (5 bases). V gave up 4 bases and J gave up 3 bases, with 22 bases separating them. There are 19 residues in the CDR3. Germline lookup yields CDR1 SGHTA and CDR2 FQGNSA. In nucleotides, the CDR3 is TGTGCCAGCAGCTCCACATGGGGGGGGGTTGATGTCTATAATTCACCCCTCCACTTT. Its translation: CASSSTWGGVDVYNSPLHF. The full variable domain, its missing parts supplied by reference TRBV7-2 and TRBJ1-6, is GAGVSQSPSNKVTEKGKDVELRCDPISGHTALYWYRQSLGQGLEFLIYFQGNSAPDKSGLPSDRFSAERTGGSVSTLTIQRTQQEDSAVYLCASSSTWGGVDVYNSPLHFGNGTRLTVT.

The V and J genes are TRBV6-5 and TRBJ1-4; possible D gene TRBD1, 5 bases. V lost 4 bases to trimming and J lost 5 bases, with 11 bases between them. The CDR3 length is 14 residues. Germline CDR1 and CDR2: MNHEY and SVGAGI. Here the CDR3 reads CASSFGTMNEKLFF. The CDR3 DNA reads as TGTGCCAGCAGTTTTGGGACTATGAATGAAAAACTGTTTTTT.

The chain recombines TRBV2 with TRBJ1-5, with TRBD1 identical over 7 bases. Per the germline V gene, CDR1 is SNHLY and CDR2 is FYNNEI. V shed 5 bases, J shed 5 bases, and the junction held 6 bases outside the gene matches. The CDR3 totals 14 residues. CDR3 residues: CASSPRDRYQPQHF. CDR3 sequence (DNA): TGTGCCAGCAGTCCCCGGGACAGATATCAGCCCCAGCATTTT.

This clone has only one observation. The V and J genes are TRBV5-1 and TRBJ2-2; 7 bases align to TRBD1. CDR1 and CDR2 (germline): SGHRS, YFSETQ. V lost 0 bases to trimming and J lost 8 bases; unmatched junction nucleotides: 7. CDR3 length: 15 residues. CDR3 amino acids: CASSLVGGALGELFF. The CDR3 DNA sequence: TGCGCCAGCAGCTTGGTAGGGGGCGCATTGGGGGAGCTGTTTTTT.

This clone was seen only once. This chain connects TRBV28 to TRBJ1-1; 7 nucleotides line up with TRBD1. Germline V CDR1 and CDR2: MDHEN, SYDVKM. With V trimmed by 9 bases and J by 0 bases, 10 bases remained unmatched. This CDR3 is 15 amino acids long. The CDR3 sequence: CARRTCGQVNTEAFF. The CDR3 region has the DNA TGTGCCAGGAGAACATGCGGACAGGTGAACACTGAAGCTTTCTTT.

V usage is TRBV10-1 and J usage is TRBJ2-2, with a tentative D call TRBD1 (6 bases). Between the trimmed V and J ends, which lost 5 bases and 1 base, there was a span of 11 bases. This CDR3 contains 15 residues. In germline, CDR1 is WNHNN, CDR2 SYGVQD (reference sequence). CDR3 amino acids: CASSRTDLNTGELFF. CDR3 nucleotide sequence: TGCGCCAGCAGTAGGACAGACCTGAACACCGGGGAGCTGTTTTTT.

This clone was observed a few times. CDR3 DNA: TGTGCCAGCACCGAAGGAGGGTCGAACACTGAAGCTTTCTTT. It specifies CASTEGGSNTEAFF. The V and J genes are TRBV28 and TRBJ1-1; D not resolved. V was shortened by 7 bases and J by 1 base, with 13 bases between the two germline ends. CDR1 and CDR2 from the germline V gene are MDHEN and SYDVKM. This CDR3 has 14 residues. Combining the CDR3 with reference TRBV28 and TRBJ1-1 gives the whole variable domain DVKVTQSSRYLVKRTGEKVFLECVQDMDHENMFWYRQDPGLGLRLIYFSYDVKMKEKGDIPEGYSVSREKKERFSLILESASTNQTSMYLCASTEGGSNTEAFFGQGTRLTVV.

V gene TRBV5-1 combines with J gene TRBJ2-3, with D perhaps matching TRBD2 (5 bases). Per germline, CDR1 SGHRS and CDR2 YFSETQ. The CDR3 has 14 amino acids. V lost 5 bases and J 0 bases, leaving 10 bases between the germline ends. The CDR3 coding sequence is TGCGCCAGCAGGGAGGAAGCTAGCACAGATACGCAGTATTTT. It yields the protein CASREEASTDTQYF.

The V call is TRBV19, the J call TRBJ2-5; the D gene is possibly TRBD1 (5 bases). The CDR3 contains 14 residues. Germline values: CDR1 LNHDA, CDR2 SQIVND (reference sequence). V lost 3 bases, J lost 1 base, and 9 bases lay in between. CDR3 loop: CASSIGQGQETQYF. The DNA of the CDR3 is TGTGCCAGTAGTATTGGGCAGGGCCAAGAGACCCAGTACTTC.

The gene calls are TRBV14 and TRBJ2-3, with 8 nucleotides matching TRBD2. The germline V gene has CDR1 SGHDN and CDR2 FVKESK. The trim removed 5 bases at V and 6 bases at J, leaving 4 bases unmatched. The CDR3 is made up of 13 amino acids. The CDR3 region has the DNA TGTGCCAGCAGCACCCGACTAGCGGATACGCAGTATTTT. It codes for CASSTRLADTQYF.